Listed below are T cell receptor beta chains from one sample, sequenced in a study of blood T cell repertoires in COVID-19. Sequenced by immunoSEQ multiplex PCR; TCRdb stores in-frame clones only, minus some. The table shows about 190,000 clones, with under 90% occurring only once. Sequencing was performed on peripheral blood. The source is a man in his forties or fifties with acute or convalescent COVID-19. CDR3s include the opening cysteine and the closing phenylalanine or tryptophan. The order of the fields is D gene, V gene, J gene, clone size, CDR3 protein, CDR3 DNA. The D gene is left open where the match is weak. Size tells how often a clone was seen (once, few, many) or the class of an expanded clone, and some rows leave it out.

>TRBD2|TRBV24-1|TRBJ2-1|.
CATSDRTSGGSYNEQFF
TGTGCCACCAGTGATCGGACTAGCGGGGGATCCTACAATGAGCAGTTCTTC
>.|TRBV27|TRBJ1-2|.
CASSFTLAGGNYGYTF
TGTGCCAGCAGTTTTACCCTTGCGGGGGGGAACTATGGCTACACCTTC
>.|TRBV11-3|TRBJ2-2|.
CASSLGRQGTGELFF
TGTGCCAGCAGCTTAGGGCGGCAGGGGACCGGGGAGCTGTTTTTT
>.|TRBV15|TRBJ2-7|once
CATSRDLEATYEQYF
TGTGCCACCAGCAGAGATTTAGAGGCCACCTACGAGCAGTACTTC
>.|TRBV6-2/TRBV6-3|TRBJ1-2|.
CASSYMRADNYGYTF
TGTGCCAGCAGTTACATGAGGGCAGATAACTATGGCTACACCTTC
>TRBD1|TRBV12-5|TRBJ2-1|few
CASGLGDSYNNEQFF
TGTGCTAGTGGTTTAGGGGACAGTTATAACAATGAGCAGTTCTTC
>.|TRBV30|TRBJ2-1|.
CAWIARLSYNEQFF
TGTGCCTGGATCGCTAGACTAAGCTACAATGAGCAGTTCTTC
>.|TRBV5-1|TRBJ2-3|.
CASSLVQSTDTQYF
TGCGCCAGCAGCTTGGTTCAGAGCACAGATACGCAGTATTTT
>TRBD2|TRBV5-1|TRBJ2-3|.
CASSLGLATDTQYF
TGCGCCAGCAGCTTGGGACTAGCGACAGATACGCAGTATTTT
>.|TRBV12-3/TRBV12-4|TRBJ1-2|.
CASSSGTNYGYTF
TGTGCCAGCAGCTCTGGTACAAATTATGGCTACACCTTC
>.|TRBV18|TRBJ2-1|.
CASSPLGGYNEQFF
TGTGCCAGCTCACCACTGGGAGGTTACAATGAGCAGTTCTTC
>.|TRBV6-6|TRBJ1-1|once
CASSPRHNPEAFF
TGTGCCAGCAGTCCGCGACACAATCCTGAAGCTTTCTTT
>TRBD1|TRBV6-5|TRBJ1-6|.
CASSSTGGESPLHF
TGTGCCAGCAGCTCGACAGGGGGTGAATCACCCCTCCACTTT
>.|TRBV9|TRBJ2-7|.
CASSVAGSADTYEQYF
TGTGCCAGCAGCGTAGCGGGATCGGCAGACACCTACGAGCAGTACTTC
>.|TRBV2|TRBJ2-5|.
CACAIEGETQYF
TGTGCCTGCGCGATCGAGGGAGAGACCCAGTACTTC
>TRBD1|TRBV29-1|TRBJ1-2|.
CSVVLLAPSTGRYGYTF
TGCAGCGTTGTCCTCCTCGCCCCCTCGACAGGGAGATATGGCTACACCTTC
>.|TRBV28|TRBJ1-5|few
CASSFAPEPQHF
TGTGCCAGCAGTTTTGCCCCGGAGCCCCAGCATTTT
>TRBD1|TRBV28|TRBJ1-4|.
CASRGAGGNEKLFF
TGTGCCAGTCGAGGGGCAGGGGGAAACGAAAAACTGTTTTTT
>.|TRBV10-3|TRBJ2-2|.
CAISEGLPGSGHETGELFF
TGTGCCATCAGTGAGGGGCTCCCCGGCTCGGGACACGAAACCGGGGAGCTGTTTTTT
>TRBD1|TRBV5-5|TRBJ2-5|.
CASSLLTGQETQYF
TGTGCCAGCAGCTTATTGACAGGGCAAGAGACCCAGTACTTC
>.|TRBV28|TRBJ2-7|.
CASRFSGIPNKEQYF
TGTGCCAGCAGATTTTCCGGGATCCCAAATAAGGAGCAGTACTTC
>TRBD1|TRBV19|TRBJ1-2|.
CASSGTGGTGYTF
TGTGCCAGCTCCGGGACAGGGGGCACTGGCTACACCTTC
>.|TRBV5-1|TRBJ2-5|once
CASSSEYQETQYF
TGCGCCAGCAGCTCCGAGTACCAAGAGACCCAGTACTTC
>.|TRBV13|TRBJ2-3|.
CASTLHPSTQYF
TGTGCCAGCACGCTTCACCCGAGTACGCAGTATTTT
>.|TRBV4-1|TRBJ1-5|.
CASSQGGGSSNQPQHF
TGCGCCAGCAGCCAAGGGGGAGGGTCTAGCAATCAGCCCCAGCATTTT
>.|TRBV27|TRBJ1-4|few
CASSWRGEKLFF
TGTGCCAGCAGTTGGCGCGGGGAGAAACTGTTTTTT
>.|TRBV5-6|TRBJ1-5|.
CASSLGINQPQHF
TGTGCCAGCAGCTTGGGTATCAATCAGCCCCAGCATTTT
>TRBD1|TRBV5-1|TRBJ1-2|.
CASSSSLDRGSGYTF
TGCGCCAGCAGCTCCTCTTTAGACAGGGGCTCTGGCTACACCTTC
>.|TRBV9|TRBJ2-5|.
CASSAGGVASQETQYF
TGTGCCAGCAGCGCCGGAGGGGTCGCATCCCAAGAGACCCAGTACTTC
>TRBD1|TRBV6-4|TRBJ1-2|.
CASRSETGANYGYTF
TGTGCCAGCAGATCCGAGACAGGGGCAAACTATGGCTACACCTTC
>.|TRBV3-1/TRBV3-2|TRBJ1-4|.
CASSLGGEKLFF
TGTGCCAGCAGCCTCGGAGGAGAAAAACTGTTTTTT
>TRBD2|TRBV6-1|TRBJ2-2|.
CASSGTSGGVNTGELFF
TGTGCCAGCAGTGGTACTAGCGGGGGGGTGAACACCGGGGAGCTGTTTTTT